The 18 T cell receptor beta chains below were found in one sample sequenced in a study of cytomegalovirus exposure and HLA in healthy donors. It was with 60 Vbeta and 13 Jbeta primers that the PCR ran. Produced via immunoSEQ multiplex PCR; TCRdb's table is partial and in-frame only. The sample has 90,000 to 120,000 clones, 82% seen once. Sequences were obtained from PBMCs. The receptors originated from a man aged 25 to 40 in good health and CMV-seropositive.

This chain connects TRBV5-1 to TRBJ1-4; weak D call: TRBD1 (6 bases). This CDR3 contains 16 residues. CDR1 SGHRS and CDR2 YFSETQ come from the germline V gene. Trimming removed 0 bases at V and 0 bases at J, with 9 bases between. CDR3 in DNA: TGCGCCAGCAGCTTGGGACAGGAGGCAACTAATGAAAAACTGTTTTTT. Translating gives CASSLGQEATNEKLFF.

In its sample, this clone was seen once. This chain connects TRBV18 to TRBJ1-2, with 7 bases lining up with TRBD1. Germline CDR1 is KGHSH and CDR2 is LQKENI. The CDR3 totals 13 residues. V trimming: 2 bases; J trimming: 4 bases; junction bases outside the gene matches: 1. The DNA of the CDR3 is TGTGCCAGCTCACCAGAGGGGGCCTATGGCTACACCTTC. Residues: CASSPEGAYGYTF.

The rearrangement links TRBV2 to TRBJ2-7; 8 bases are a match to TRBD1. Per germline, CDR1 SNHLY and CDR2 FYNNEI. The CDR3 totals 14 residues. V was pared by 0 bases and J by 6 bases, with 4 bases of the junction left unmatched. The CDR3 DNA is TGTGCCAGCAGTGAAGCGGGACAGGCATCCGAGCAGTACTTC. Amino acids: CASSEAGQASEQYF.

This chain joins TRBV19 and TRBJ2-6; perhaps TRBD1 as D (6 bases). Germline V CDR1 and CDR2: LNHDA, SQIVND (reference sequence). V was clipped by 4 bases and J by 0 bases, with 10 bases between them. The length of the CDR3 is 16 residues. The CDR3 protein is CASSTAGVSGANVLTF. In DNA, the CDR3 is TGTGCCAGTAGTACGGCAGGGGTCTCTGGGGCCAACGTCCTGACTTTC.

The rearrangement uses TRBV7-9 and TRBJ2-3, with TRBD2 matching over 9 bases. Per germline, CDR1 SEHNR and CDR2 FQNEAQ (reference sequence). The CDR3 is made up of 16 amino acids. The V gene end was trimmed by 3 bases and the J gene end by 5 bases; junction bases not matched to a gene: 9. CDR3 in amino acids: CASSFLAGGPEDTQYF. The CDR3 DNA sequence: TGTGCCAGCAGCTTTCTTGCGGGGGGGCCGGAAGATACGCAGTATTTT.

This chain uses TRBV19 with TRBJ1-3; 8 bases are a match to TRBD1. Losses at the gene ends were 4 bases for V and 4 bases for J; bases not matched to a gene: 3. This CDR3 spans 14 amino acids. Germline V CDR1 and CDR2: LNHDA, SQIVND (reference sequence). The CDR3 region is CASSTGGFGNTIYF. CDR3 nucleotide sequence: TGTGCCAGTAGTACAGGGGGCTTCGGAAACACCATATATTTT.

The rearrangement joins TRBV5-4 to TRBJ1-1; TRBD1 is a possible D gene (5 bases). Germline CDR1 is SGHNT and CDR2 is YYREEE (reference sequence). The CDR3 is 15 residues long. The V end lost 6 bases, the J end lost 0 bases, and 15 bases lay between the germline ends. The DNA of the CDR3 is TGTGCCAGCATCCCGGGTGGGGGGTTGAACACTGAAGCTTTCTTT. Translated, it gives CASIPGGGLNTEAFF.

The CDR3 sequence: CASTAESDTQYF. Here the CDR3 DNA reads TGTGCCAGCACCGCGGAGTCAGATACGCAGTATTTT. The chain recombines TRBV5-5 with TRBJ2-3; no clear D gene. Per germline, CDR1 SGHKS and CDR2 YYEKEE (reference sequence). Between the trimmed V and J ends, which lost 6 bases and 4 bases, there was a span of 9 bases. This CDR3 comprises 12 residues. The full variable domain, rest sourced from reference TRBV5-5 and TRBJ2-3, is DAGVTQSPTHLIKTRGQQVTLRCSPISGHKSVSWYQQVLGQGPQFIFQYYEKEERGRGNFPDRFSARQFPNYSSELNVNALLLGDSALYLCASTAESDTQYFGPGTRLTVL.

V is TRBV7-8 and J is TRBJ2-7; possibly TRBD1 for D (5 bases). Germline V gene sequence: CDR1 SGHVS, CDR2 FQNEAQ. The CDR3 loop spans 13 amino acids. V lost 2 bases, J lost 4 bases, and 9 bases lay in between. For the CDR3, the DNA is TGTGCCAGCAGCTTATATAGGGGATACGAGCAGTACTTC. Protein product: CASSLYRGYEQYF.

The CDR3 nucleotides are TGTGCCACCAGCAGAGACTTACTTGAGACCCAGTACTTC. This sequence encodes CATSRDLLETQYF. The gene calls are TRBV15 and TRBJ2-5; D gene uncertain. V gave up 0 bases and J gave up 5 bases, with 7 bases separating them. CDR3 length: 13 residues. Germline assignment: CDR1 LNHNV and CDR2 YYDKDF (reference sequence). The full variable domain, completed using reference TRBV15 and TRBJ2-5, is DAMVIQNPRYQVTQFGKPVTLSCSQTLNHNVMYWYQQKSSQAPKLLFHYYDKDFNNEADTPDNFQSRRPNTSFCFLDIRSPGLGDTAMYLCATSRDLLETQYFGPGTRLLVL.

The gene calls are TRBV30 and TRBJ2-6; 7 bases fit TRBD2. This CDR3 is built from 13 residues. Germline CDR1 is GTSNPN and CDR2 is SVGIG (reference sequence). CDR3 coding DNA: TGTGCTGGGGGGGTTTCTGGGGCCAACGTCCTGACTTTC. Its protein product is CAGGVSGANVLTF.

The gene calls are TRBV18 and TRBJ2-7; 7 nucleotides line up with TRBD1. The CDR3 spans 16 residues. Germline V gene data show CDR1 as KGHSH and CDR2 as LQKENI. The V segment lost 6 bases and the J segment 1 base; nucleotides outside the gene matches: 12. The CDR3 spells CASSPVGQERSYEQYF. In DNA, the CDR3 is TGTGCCAGCTCCCCGGTAGGACAGGAACGTTCCTACGAGCAGTACTTC.

The V gene is TRBV7-9, the J gene TRBJ2-3; D remains unclear. The CDR3 contains 12 residues. Trimming stripped 1 base from V and 5 bases from J, with 4 bases between. Germline V gives CDR1 SEHNR, CDR2 FQNEAQ (reference sequence). The CDR3 region is CASSLVRDTQYF. The CDR3 coding sequence is TGTGCCAGCAGCTTAGTCAGAGATACGCAGTATTTT.

The chain is built from TRBV5-1 and TRBJ2-2; 8 bases align to TRBD2. V was pared by 2 bases and J by 4 bases, with 4 bases of the junction left unmatched. The CDR3 totals 15 residues. Germline-derived CDR1 and CDR2 are SGHRS and YFSETQ. This chain's CDR3 is CASSFSRGGTGELFF. The CDR3 DNA reads as TGCGCCAGCAGCTTCTCACGGGGGGGCACCGGGGAGCTGTTTTTT.

This rearrangement joins TRBV6-6 to TRBJ1-6, with D possibly TRBD1 on 6 matching bases. V was shortened by 0 bases and J by 14 bases, with 17 bases between the two germline ends. Germline CDR1 reads MNHNY; CDR2 reads SVGAGI (reference sequence). The CDR3 has 15 residues. CDR3 nucleotide sequence: TGTGCCAGCAGTTACTCGAGGGCAGGGGACGATTCCCTCCACTTT. This translates into CASSYSRAGDDSLHF.

V usage is TRBV19 and J usage is TRBJ1-2, with 11 bases that match TRBD1. Looked up from germline, CDR1 is LNHDA and CDR2 is SQIVND (reference sequence). The CDR3 covers 14 residues. V lost 10 bases, J lost 5 bases, and 9 bases stayed unmatched. CDR3 residues: CATYSGTGGYGYTF. CDR3 sequence (DNA): TGTGCCACCTATTCCGGGACAGGGGGGTATGGCTACACCTTC. The complete variable domain, with remaining parts taken from reference TRBV19 and TRBJ1-2, reads DGGITQSPKYLFRKEGQNVTLSCEQNLNHDAMYWYRQDPGQGLRLIYYSQIVNDFQKGDIAEGYSVSREKKESFPLTVTSAQKNPTAFYLCATYSGTGGYGYTFGSGTRLTVV.

This chain connects TRBV15 to TRBJ2-5; a possible D gene is TRBD1 (5 bases). This CDR3 is built from 15 residues. Germline CDR1 and CDR2: LNHNV and YYDKDF (reference sequence). V lost 5 bases, J lost 5 bases, and 18 bases lay in between. The CDR3 DNA sequence: TGTGCCACCAGCCGAATGATTTCAGGGATGGAGACCCAGTACTTC. Translating it yields CATSRMISGMETQYF.

The rearrangement joins TRBV19 to TRBJ1-5; 7 bases match TRBD1. Germline V gene lookup returns CDR1 LNHDA and CDR2 SQIVND (reference sequence). Losses at the gene ends were 6 bases for V and 9 bases for J; bases not matched to a gene: 11. CDR3 length equals 14 residues. The CDR3 coding sequence is TGTGCCAGTAGGACAGGGATCGTCAATGGGCCCCAGCATTTT. This encodes CASRTGIVNGPQHF.